The entry below describes one T cell receptor (beta chain). The data were obtained in a study of tumour-infiltrating T cells in Burkitt lymphoma. Germline loops: CDR1 GTSNPN, CDR2 SVGIG (reference sequence). The CDR3 length is 15 residues. V lost 3 bases, J lost 8 bases, and 15 bases stayed unmatched. Sequenced by immunoSEQ multiplex PCR; TCRdb stores in-frame clones only, minus some. Altogether over 4,000 clones are present, roughly a quarter being singletons, with the ten largest covering less than 30%. This rearrangement joins TRBV30 to TRBJ2-7, with 8 bases that match TRBD1. This sequence was found in a human donor with diffuse large B-cell lymphoma. The specimen was tumor tissue. The CDR3 here is CAWSPPPGQATKQYF. The DNA for the CDR3 is TGTGCCTGGAGCCCCCCACCGGGACAGGCCACGAAGCAGTACTTC.